Listed below are T cell receptor beta chains from one sample, sequenced in a study of PD-L1 blockade in urothelial cancer. Assay used: immunoSEQ multiplex PCR; TCRdb lists only in-frame clones, some missing. The sample records about 71,000 clones, about 89% being singletons. Sequences were derived from PBMCs, sampled around atezolizumab (anti-PD-L1) treatment. All receptors derive from a man between 60 and 75 years old with urothelial cancer. Both conserved end residues are trimmed from each CDR3. The order of the fields is clone size, V gene, J gene, CDR3 protein. The size field is filled for only some rows; it gives once, few, many or a size class.

.	TRBV10-3	TRBJ2-1	AISESTVTVGNEQF
.	TRBV11-2	TRBJ2-5	ASSMTVQETQY
.	TRBV7-2	TRBJ2-5	ASSPGQRQETQY
.	TRBV5-1	TRBJ1-6	ASSLGQPNSPLH
.	TRBV19	TRBJ1-5	ASSIGDRSNQPQH
.	TRBV7-2	TRBJ1-1	ASSSGTGGWGNTEAF
.	TRBV5-1	TRBJ2-2	ASSGWGYWDRLKTGELF
.	TRBV9	TRBJ2-1	ASSVGTSGYNEQF
.	TRBV7-9	TRBJ1-1	ASSVGTGGGEAF
.	TRBV11-2	TRBJ2-5	ASSLGYEAGVQETQY
.	TRBV25-1	TRBJ2-7	ASSDSGRAVDEQY
.	TRBV5-1	TRBJ1-2	ASSQGTGDGYT
.	TRBV7-9	TRBJ2-1	ASSFQINEQF
.	TRBV7-2	TRBJ1-1	ASSSRTGINTEAF
.	TRBV6-1	TRBJ1-2	ASNQGGTGNYGYT
.	TRBV25-1	TRBJ2-1	ASSGGGLAGSIEQF
.	TRBV19	TRBJ1-2	ASSLRGGQNYGYT
.	TRBV5-1	TRBJ1-4	ASSLGQGSTNEKLF
.	TRBV5-1	TRBJ1-3	ASSWDRQISGNTIY
once	TRBV5-1	TRBJ2-7	ASSGGLAYEQY
.	TRBV11-2	TRBJ1-1	ASSLDRVREAF
.	TRBV12-5	TRBJ2-2	ASAPRWQTGELF
.	TRBV19	TRBJ2-5	ASSAQGTSGLQETQY
.	TRBV7-6	TRBJ2-3	ASSWTGAGTDTQY
.	TRBV10-3	TRBJ1-2	AFGPVRGGYT